Below, one T cell receptor (beta chain) is given with its context. The sample is drawn from a study of Ad26.COV2.S vaccination and SARS-CoV-2 variants. Documented treatment: some 20 received Ad26.COV2.S at low or high dose, single or two shots; about 5 received placebo; per-sample allocation not given. Samples analyzed were those drawn on day 63 after the first vaccine or placebo injection. TCRdb's copy holds only in-frame clones and misses some; the assay was immunoSEQ multiplex PCR. The sample yields 350,000 to 500,000 clones, 90% seen once. Trimming shortened V by 5 bases and J by 7 bases, and 17 bases separated the two germline ends. Germline CDR1 SGHTA, CDR2 FQGNSA. CDR3 size: 15 residues.

The TCR comes from a person between 18 and 59 years old who received the Ad26.COV2.S COVID-19 vaccine or a placebo. The genes are TRBV7-2 and TRBJ2-2; tentative D call: TRBD2 (7 bases). The sequenced sample was peripheral blood, obtained in a trial of Ad26.COV2.S vaccine versus placebo. CDR3 DNA sequence: TGTGCCAGCAGCCCGTGGAATAGGGGGGGCGGGGAGCTGTTTTTT. Translating it yields CASSPWNRGGGELFF.